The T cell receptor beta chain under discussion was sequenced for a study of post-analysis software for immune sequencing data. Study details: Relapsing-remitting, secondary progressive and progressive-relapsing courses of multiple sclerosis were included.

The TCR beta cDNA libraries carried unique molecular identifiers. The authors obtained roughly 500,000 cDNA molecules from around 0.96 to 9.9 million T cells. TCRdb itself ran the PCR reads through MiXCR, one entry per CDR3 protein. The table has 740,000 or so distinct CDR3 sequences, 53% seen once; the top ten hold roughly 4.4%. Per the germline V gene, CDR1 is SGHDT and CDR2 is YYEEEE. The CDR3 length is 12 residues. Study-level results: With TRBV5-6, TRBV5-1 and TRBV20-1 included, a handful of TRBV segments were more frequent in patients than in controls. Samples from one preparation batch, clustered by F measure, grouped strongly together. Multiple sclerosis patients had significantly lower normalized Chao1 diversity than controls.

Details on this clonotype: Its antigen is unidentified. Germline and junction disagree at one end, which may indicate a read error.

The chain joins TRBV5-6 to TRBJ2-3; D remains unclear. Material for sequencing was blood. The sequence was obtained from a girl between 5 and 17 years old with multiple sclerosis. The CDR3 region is CTSSNGADTQYF. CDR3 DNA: TGTACCAGCAGCAATGGAGCAGATACGCAGTATTTT.